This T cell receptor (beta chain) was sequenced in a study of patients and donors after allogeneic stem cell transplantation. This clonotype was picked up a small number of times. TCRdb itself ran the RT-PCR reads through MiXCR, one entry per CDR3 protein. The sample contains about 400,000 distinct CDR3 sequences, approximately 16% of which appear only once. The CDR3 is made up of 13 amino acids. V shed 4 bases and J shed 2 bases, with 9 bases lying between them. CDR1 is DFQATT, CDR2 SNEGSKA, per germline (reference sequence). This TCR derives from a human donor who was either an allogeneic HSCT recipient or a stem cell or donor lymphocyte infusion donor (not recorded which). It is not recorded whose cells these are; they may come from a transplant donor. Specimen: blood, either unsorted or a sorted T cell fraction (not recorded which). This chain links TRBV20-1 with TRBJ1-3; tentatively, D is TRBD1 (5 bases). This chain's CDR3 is CSAIPRAGNTIYF. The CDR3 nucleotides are TGCAGTGCTATCCCCAGGGCTGGAAACACCATATATTTT.